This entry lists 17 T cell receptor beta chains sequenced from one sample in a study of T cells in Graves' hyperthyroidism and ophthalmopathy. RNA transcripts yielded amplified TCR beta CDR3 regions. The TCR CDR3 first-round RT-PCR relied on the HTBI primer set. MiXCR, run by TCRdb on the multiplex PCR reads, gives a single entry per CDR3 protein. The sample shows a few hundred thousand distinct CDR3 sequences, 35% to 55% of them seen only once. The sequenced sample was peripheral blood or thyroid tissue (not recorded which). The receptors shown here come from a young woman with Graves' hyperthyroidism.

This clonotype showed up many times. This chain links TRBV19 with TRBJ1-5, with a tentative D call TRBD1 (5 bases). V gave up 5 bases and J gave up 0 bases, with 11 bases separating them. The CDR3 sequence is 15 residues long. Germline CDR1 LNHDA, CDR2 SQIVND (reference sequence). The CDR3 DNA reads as TGTGCCAGTAGTGAAACAGGATATAGCAATCAGCCCCAGCATTTT. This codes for CASSETGYSNQPQHF. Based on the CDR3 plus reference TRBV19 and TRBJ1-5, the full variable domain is DGGITQSPKYLFRKEGQNVTLSCEQNLNHDAMYWYRQDPGQGLRLIYYSQIVNDFQKGDIAEGYSVSREKKESFPLTVTSAQKNPTAFYLCASSETGYSNQPQHFGDGTRLSIL.

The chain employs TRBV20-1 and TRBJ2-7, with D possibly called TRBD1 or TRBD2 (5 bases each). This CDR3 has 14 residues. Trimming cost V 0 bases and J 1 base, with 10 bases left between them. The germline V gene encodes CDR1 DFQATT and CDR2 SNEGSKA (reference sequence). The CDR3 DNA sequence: TGCAGTGCTAGAGAAGGGACCCCATCCTACGAGCAGTACTTC. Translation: CSAREGTPSYEQYF.

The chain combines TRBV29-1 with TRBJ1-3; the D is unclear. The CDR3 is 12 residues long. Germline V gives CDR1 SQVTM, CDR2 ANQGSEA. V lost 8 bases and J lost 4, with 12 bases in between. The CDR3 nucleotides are TGCAGCTTTGGAGGGAGGGGAAACACCATATATTTT. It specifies CSFGGRGNTIYF.

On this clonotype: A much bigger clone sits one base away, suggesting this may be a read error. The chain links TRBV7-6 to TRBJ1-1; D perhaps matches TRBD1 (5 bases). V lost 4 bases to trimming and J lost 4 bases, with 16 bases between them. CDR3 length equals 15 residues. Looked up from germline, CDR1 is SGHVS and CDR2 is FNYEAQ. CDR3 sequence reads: CASSYGGGVGTEAFF. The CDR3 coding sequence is TGTGCCAGCAGCTATGGGGGGGGGGTGGGCACTGAAGCTTTCTTT.

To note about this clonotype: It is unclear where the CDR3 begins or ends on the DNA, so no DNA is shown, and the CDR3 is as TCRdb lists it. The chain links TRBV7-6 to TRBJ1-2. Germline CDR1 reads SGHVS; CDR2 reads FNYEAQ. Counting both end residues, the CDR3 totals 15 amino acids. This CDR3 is CASSLNTEAFFGYTF.

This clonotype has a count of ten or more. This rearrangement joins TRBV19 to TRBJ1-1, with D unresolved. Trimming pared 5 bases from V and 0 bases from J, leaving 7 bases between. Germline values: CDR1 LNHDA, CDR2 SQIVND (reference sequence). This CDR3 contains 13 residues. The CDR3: CASSWEVNTEAFF. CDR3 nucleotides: TGTGCCAGTAGTTGGGAGGTGAACACTGAAGCTTTCTTT.

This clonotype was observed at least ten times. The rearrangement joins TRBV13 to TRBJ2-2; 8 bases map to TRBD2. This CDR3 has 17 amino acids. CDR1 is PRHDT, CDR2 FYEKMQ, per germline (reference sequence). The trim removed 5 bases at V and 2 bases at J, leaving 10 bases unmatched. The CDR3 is CASSTRGLGRNTGELFF. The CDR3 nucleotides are TGTGCCAGCAGCACCCGGGGACTAGGCAGAAACACCGGGGAGCTGTTTTTT.

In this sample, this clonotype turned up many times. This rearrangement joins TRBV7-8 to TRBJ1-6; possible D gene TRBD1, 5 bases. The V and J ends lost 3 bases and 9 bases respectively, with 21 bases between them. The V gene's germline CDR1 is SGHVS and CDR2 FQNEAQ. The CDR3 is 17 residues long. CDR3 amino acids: CASSFFGGGGLISPLHF. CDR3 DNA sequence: TGTGCCAGCAGCTTTTTCGGTGGGGGGGGACTTATTTCACCCCTCCACTTT.

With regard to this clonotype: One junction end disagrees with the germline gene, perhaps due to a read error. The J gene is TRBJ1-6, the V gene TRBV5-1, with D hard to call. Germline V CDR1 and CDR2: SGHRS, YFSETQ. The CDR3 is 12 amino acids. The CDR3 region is CASSLQNSSLHF. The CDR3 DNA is TGTGCCAGCAGCTTACAAAATTCATCCCTCCACTTT.

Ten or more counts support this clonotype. In DNA form, the CDR3 reads TGTGCCAGTAGTATAGAAGGGACTAGCACCTACGAGCAGTACTTC. Its translation: CASSIEGTSTYEQYF. J is TRBJ2-7 and V is TRBV19, with TRBD2 identical over 9 bases. Per germline, CDR1 LNHDA and CDR2 SQIVND (reference sequence). The trim removed 0 bases at V and 2 bases at J, leaving 2 bases unmatched. The CDR3 loop spans 15 amino acids.

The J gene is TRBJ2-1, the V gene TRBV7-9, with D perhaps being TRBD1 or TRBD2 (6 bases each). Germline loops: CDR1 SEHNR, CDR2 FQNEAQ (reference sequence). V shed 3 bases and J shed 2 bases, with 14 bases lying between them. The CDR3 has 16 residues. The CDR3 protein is CASSFIGGRTYNEQFF. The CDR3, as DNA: TGTGCCAGCAGCTTCATAGGGGGGAGAACCTACAATGAGCAGTTCTTC.

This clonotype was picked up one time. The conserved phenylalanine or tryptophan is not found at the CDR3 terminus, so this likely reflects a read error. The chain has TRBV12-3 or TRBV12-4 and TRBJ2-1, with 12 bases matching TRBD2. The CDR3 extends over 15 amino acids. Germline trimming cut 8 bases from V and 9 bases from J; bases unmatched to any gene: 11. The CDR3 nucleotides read TGTGCCAGCGCGCCAACTAGCGGGAGGACGGGTGAGCAGTTCATC. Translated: CASAPTSGRTGEQFI.

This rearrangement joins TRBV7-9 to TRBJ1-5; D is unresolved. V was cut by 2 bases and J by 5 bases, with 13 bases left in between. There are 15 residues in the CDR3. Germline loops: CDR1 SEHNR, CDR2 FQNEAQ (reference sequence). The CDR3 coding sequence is TGTGCCAGCAGCTTACCCGGGAATGCGGATCAGCCCCAGCATTTT. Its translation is CASSLPGNADQPQHF.

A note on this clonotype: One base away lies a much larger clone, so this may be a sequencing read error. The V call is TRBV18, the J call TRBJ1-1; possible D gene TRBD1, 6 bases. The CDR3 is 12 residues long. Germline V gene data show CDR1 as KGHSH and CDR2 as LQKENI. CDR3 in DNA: TGTGCCAGCTCATCTGGGACATTCGGAGCTTTGTTT. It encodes CASSSGTFGALF.

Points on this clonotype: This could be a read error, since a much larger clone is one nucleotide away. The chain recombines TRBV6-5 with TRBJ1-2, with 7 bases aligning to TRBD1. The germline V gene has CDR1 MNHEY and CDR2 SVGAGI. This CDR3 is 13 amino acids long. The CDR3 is CASSYDRDYGYAF. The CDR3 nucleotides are TGTGCCAGCAGTTATGACAGGGACTATGGCTACGCCTTC.

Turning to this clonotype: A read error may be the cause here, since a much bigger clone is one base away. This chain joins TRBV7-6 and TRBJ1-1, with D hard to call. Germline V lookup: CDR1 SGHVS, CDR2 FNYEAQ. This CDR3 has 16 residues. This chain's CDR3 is CASSQHSGVLNTEAFF. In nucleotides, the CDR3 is TGCGCCAGCAGCCAACATTCCGGAGTTCTGAACACTGAAGCTTTCTTT.

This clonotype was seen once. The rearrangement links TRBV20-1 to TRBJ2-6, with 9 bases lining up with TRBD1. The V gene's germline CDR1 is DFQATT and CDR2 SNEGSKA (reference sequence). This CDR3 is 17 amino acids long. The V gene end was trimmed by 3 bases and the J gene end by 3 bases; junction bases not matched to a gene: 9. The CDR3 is CSARTSQGANGANVLTF. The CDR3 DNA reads TGCAGTGCTAGGACCTCACAGGGGGCGAATGGGGCCAACGTCCTGACTTTC.